This TCR beta chain was captured by sequencing in a study of cytomegalovirus exposure and HLA in healthy donors. About the research overall: T cells numbering about 180 million yielded around 120 million unique TCR beta sequences in an earlier analysis. Study-level results: Prior analysis indicated that the majority of TCR beta V segments exhibited productivity approximately 87% or approximately 30% of the time.

PCR employed 60 Vbeta and 13 Jbeta primers. The assay was immunoSEQ multiplex PCR, and TCRdb's table has in-frame clones only and misses some. The sample shows 85,000 to 100,000 clones, 50% to 80% of them seen only once. The ends were cut back, 5 bases at V and 2 bases at J, with 10 bases in the middle. Germline V lookup: CDR1 MNHNS, CDR2 SASEGT. The CDR3 sequence is 13 residues long. A word on this clone: The antigen is undetermined.

Sequenced sample: PBMCs. The sequence derives from a man between 60 and 75 years old in good health and CMV-seronegative. The chain recombines TRBV6-1 with TRBJ2-7; the D gene is possibly TRBD1 (6 bases). The CDR3 region is CASSNRETYEQYF. The CDR3 DNA follows: TGTGCCAGCAGTAACAGGGAGACCTACGAGCAGTACTTC.